This T cell receptor (beta chain) was found in a study of blood T cell repertoires in COVID-19. About the study: Samples taken during acute and convalescent COVID-19 were collected in the United States, Italy and Spain.

In the original workflow: Using reference gene primer amplification, nucleated cell counts were estimated. TCRdb's table, derived via immunoSEQ multiplex PCR, lists solely in-frame clones and lacks some. V and J calls and clone size follow that table, whereas D and trimming were derived from the DNA. In the table there are 150,000 or so clones, 85% of which are singletons. The V gene's germline CDR1 is KGHSH and CDR2 LQKENI. The CDR3 sequence is 12 residues long. Trimming shortened V by 4 bases and J by 3 bases, and 6 bases separated the two germline ends. The chain uses TRBV18 and TRBJ1-2; D unresolved. Input material: peripheral blood. The sequence was obtained from a human donor with acute or convalescent COVID-19. The donor label of this sample is uncertain. CDR3 sequence: CASSLVDYGYTF. CDR3 DNA: TGTGCCAGCTCACTAGTTGACTATGGCTACACCTTC. The full variable domain, rest sourced from reference TRBV18 and TRBJ1-2, is NAGVMQNPRHLVRRRGQEARLRCSPMKGHSHVYWYRQLPEEGLKFMVYLQKENIIDESGMPKERFSAEFPKEGPSILRIQQVVRGDSAAYFCASSLVDYGYTFGSGTRLTVV.